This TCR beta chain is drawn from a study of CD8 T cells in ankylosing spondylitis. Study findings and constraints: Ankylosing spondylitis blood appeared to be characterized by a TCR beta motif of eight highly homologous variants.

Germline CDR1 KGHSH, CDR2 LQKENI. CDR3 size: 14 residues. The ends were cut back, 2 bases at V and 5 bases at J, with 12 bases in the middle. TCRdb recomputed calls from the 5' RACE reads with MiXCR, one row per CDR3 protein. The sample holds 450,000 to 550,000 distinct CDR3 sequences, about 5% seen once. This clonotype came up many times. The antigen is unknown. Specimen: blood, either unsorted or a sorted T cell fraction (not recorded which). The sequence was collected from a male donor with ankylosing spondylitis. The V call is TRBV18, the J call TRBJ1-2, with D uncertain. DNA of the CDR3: TGTGCCAGCTCACCAGAGTTAGGCCTGTATGGCTACACCTTC. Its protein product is CASSPELGLYGYTF.